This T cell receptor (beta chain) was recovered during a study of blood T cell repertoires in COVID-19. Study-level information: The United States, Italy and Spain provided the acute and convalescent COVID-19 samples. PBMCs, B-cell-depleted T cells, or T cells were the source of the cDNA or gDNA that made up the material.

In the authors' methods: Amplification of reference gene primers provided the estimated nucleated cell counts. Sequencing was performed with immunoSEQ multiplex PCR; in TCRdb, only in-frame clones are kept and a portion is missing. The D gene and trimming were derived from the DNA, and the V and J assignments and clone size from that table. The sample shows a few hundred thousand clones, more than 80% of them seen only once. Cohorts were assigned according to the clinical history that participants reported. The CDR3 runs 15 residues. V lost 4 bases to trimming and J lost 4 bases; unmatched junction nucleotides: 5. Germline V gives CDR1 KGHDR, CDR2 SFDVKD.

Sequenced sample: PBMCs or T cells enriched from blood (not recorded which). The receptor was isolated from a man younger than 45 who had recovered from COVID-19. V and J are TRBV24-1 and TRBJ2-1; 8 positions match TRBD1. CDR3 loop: CATSDPGTGYNEQFF. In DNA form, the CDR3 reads TGTGCCACCAGTGACCCCGGGACAGGTTACAATGAGCAGTTCTTC.